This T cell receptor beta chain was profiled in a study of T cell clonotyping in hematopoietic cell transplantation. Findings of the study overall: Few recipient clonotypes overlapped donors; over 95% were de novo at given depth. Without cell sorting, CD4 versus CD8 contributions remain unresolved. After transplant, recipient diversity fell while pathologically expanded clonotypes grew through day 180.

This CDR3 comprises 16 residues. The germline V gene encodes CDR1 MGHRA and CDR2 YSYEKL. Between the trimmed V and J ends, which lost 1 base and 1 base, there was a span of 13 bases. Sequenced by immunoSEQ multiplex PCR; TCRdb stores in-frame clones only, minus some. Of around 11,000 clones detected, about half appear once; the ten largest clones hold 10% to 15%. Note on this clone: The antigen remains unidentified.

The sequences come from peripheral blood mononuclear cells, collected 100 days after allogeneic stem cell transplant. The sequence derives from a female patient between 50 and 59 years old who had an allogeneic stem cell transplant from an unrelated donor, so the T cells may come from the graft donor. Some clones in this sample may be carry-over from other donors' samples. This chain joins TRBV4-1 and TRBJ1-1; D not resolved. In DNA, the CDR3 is TGCGCCAGCAGCCAAGCTTGGAGTACGGAGAACACTGAAGCTTTCTTT. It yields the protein CASSQAWSTENTEAFF.